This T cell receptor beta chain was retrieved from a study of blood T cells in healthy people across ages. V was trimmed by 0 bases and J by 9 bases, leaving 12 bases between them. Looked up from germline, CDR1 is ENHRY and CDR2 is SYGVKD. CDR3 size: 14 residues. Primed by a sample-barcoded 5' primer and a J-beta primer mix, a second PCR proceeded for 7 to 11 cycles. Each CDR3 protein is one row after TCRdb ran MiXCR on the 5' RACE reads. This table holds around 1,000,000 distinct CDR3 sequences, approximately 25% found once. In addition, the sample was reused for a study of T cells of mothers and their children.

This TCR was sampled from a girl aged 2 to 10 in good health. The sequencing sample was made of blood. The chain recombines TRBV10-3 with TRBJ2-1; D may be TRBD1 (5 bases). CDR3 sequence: CAISESWARGEQFF. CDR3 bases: TGTGCCATCAGTGAGTCCTGGGCTAGGGGTGAGCAGTTCTTC.